The source of this T cell receptor beta chain is a study of vaccination effects on CD4 cells after COVID-19. A remark on this clone: Its antigen is as yet unknown.

Profiled with immunoSEQ multiplex PCR; TCRdb holds only in-frame clones, not every one. The sample lists tens of thousands of clones; 70% to 85% were seen once. Following an approximately 10-day culture, CD4+ T cells were purified. Trimming removed 0 bases at V and 5 bases at J, with 14 bases between. Per the germline V gene, CDR1 is SGHTA and CDR2 is FQGNSA. This CDR3 comprises 15 residues. Source: CD4+ T cells from PBMCs cultured without peptide, taken before COVID-19 vaccination. The genes are TRBV7-2 and TRBJ2-7, with D perhaps matching TRBD1 (6 bases). The TCR sequence derives from a human donor who had a prior SARS-CoV-2 infection. The CDR3 protein is CASSLAFRGGHEQYF. DNA for the CDR3: TGTGCCAGCAGCTTAGCCTTCCGTGGGGGCCACGAGCAGTACTTC. Filled out from reference TRBV7-2 and TRBJ2-7, the complete variable domain reads GAGVSQSPSNKVTEKGKDVELRCDPISGHTALYWYRQSLGQGLEFLIYFQGNSAPDKSGLPSDRFSAERTGGSVSTLTIQRTQQEDSAVYLCASSLAFRGGHEQYFGPGTRLTVT.